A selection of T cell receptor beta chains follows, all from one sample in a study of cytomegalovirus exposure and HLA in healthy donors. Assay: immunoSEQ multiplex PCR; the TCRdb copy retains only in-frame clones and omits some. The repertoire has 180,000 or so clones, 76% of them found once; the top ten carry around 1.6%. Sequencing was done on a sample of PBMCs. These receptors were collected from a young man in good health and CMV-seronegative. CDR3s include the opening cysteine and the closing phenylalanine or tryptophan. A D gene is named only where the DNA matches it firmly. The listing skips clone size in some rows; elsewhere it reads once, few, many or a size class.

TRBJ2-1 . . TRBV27 TGTGCCAGCACGCGGCAGGGGACCTCCTACAATGAGCAGTTCTTC CASTRQGTSYNEQFF
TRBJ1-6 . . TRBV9 TGTGCCAGCAGCCCCGGGGAGGAGTGGAATTCACCCCTCCACTTT CASSPGEEWNSPLHF
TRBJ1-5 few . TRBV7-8 TGTGCCAGCAGCTTAGGTCGACAGACGGTCCAGCCCCAGCATTTT CASSLGRQTVQPQHF
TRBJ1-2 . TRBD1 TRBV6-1 TGTGCCAGCAGTGCCCGACAGGGGACTAACTATGGCTACACCTTC CASSARQGTNYGYTF
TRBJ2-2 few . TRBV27 TGTGCCAGCACCTCCCCCAGGGGCCCGTTTTCGAACACCGGGGAGCTGTTTTTT CASTSPRGPFSNTGELFF
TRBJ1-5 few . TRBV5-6 TGTGCCAGCAGCTTACAGGGAGTCGATCAGCCCCAGCATTTT CASSLQGVDQPQHF
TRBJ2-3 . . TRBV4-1 TGCGCCAGCAGCCAGGGGTTCGGCGGGGCCCTAGATACGCAGTATTTT CASSQGFGGALDTQYF
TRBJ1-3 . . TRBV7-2 TGTGCCAGCAGGACTGACACGGGAGGAGGAAACACCATATATTTT CASRTDTGGGNTIYF
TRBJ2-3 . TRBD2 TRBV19 TGTGCCAGTAGTCTTGGAAAAGCGGGGGGGAGGTGGGGCACAGATACGCAGTATTTT CASSLGKAGGRWGTDTQYF
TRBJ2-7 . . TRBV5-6 TGTGCCAGCAGCGTGGGAGACACCGAGCAGTACTTC CASSVGDTEQYF
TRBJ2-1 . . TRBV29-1 TGCAGCGTTTTTACGAAGAGCTCCTACAATGAGCAGTTCTTC CSVFTKSSYNEQFF
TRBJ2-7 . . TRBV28 TGTGCCAGCAGTGGCGGGGTTAGACCCTACGAGCAGTACTTC CASSGGVRPYEQYF
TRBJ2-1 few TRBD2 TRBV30 TGTGCCTGGAACCTAGCGGGAGGAAACAATGAGCAGTTCTTC CAWNLAGGNNEQFF
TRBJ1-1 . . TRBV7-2 TGTGCCAGCAGCGGGAACAGGGCGCCAGATGAAGCTTTCTTT CASSGNRAPDEAFF
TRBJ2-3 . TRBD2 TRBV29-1 TGCAGCGTTGAAGATCTTCGGCGGGGGGGCCCCCCAGATACGCAGTATTTT CSVEDLRRGGPPDTQYF
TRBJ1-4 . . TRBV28 TGTGCCAGCAGTTTAGCGGGCGTTAATGAAAAACTGTTTTTT CASSLAGVNEKLFF
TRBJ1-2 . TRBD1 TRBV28 TGTGCCAGCAGTTTCAAGGGGGCGAACAACTATGGCTACACCTTC CASSFKGANNYGYTF
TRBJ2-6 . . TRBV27 TGTGCCAGCAGTTTATACACTGGGGCCAACGTCCTGACTTTC CASSLYTGANVLTF
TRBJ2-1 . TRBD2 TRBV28 TGTGCCAGCAGTGGACTAGCGGGGCCGACCTACAATGAGCAGTTCTTC CASSGLAGPTYNEQFF
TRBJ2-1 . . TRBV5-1 TGCGCCAGCAGCTTGGGCGGGACGCCTGAGCAGTTCTTC CASSLGGTPEQFF
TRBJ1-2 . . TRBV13 TGTGCCAGCAGCCCGACAGGTTTAAATGGCTACACCTTC CASSPTGLNGYTF
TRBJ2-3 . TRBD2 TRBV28 TGTGCCAGCAGTTCGGGGACTAGCGGTTACACAGATACGCAGTATTTT CASSSGTSGYTDTQYF
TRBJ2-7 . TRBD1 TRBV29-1 TGCAGCGTGAGACAGGGCCCCAACTACGAGCAGTACTTC CSVRQGPNYEQYF
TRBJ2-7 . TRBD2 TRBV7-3 TGTGCCAGTGTAGCGGGACGGATCTACGAGCAGTACTTC CASVAGRIYEQYF
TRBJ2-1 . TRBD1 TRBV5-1 TGCGCCAGCAGCATGGGACAGGGGCCCTCCCGTGAGCAGTTCTTC CASSMGQGPSREQFF
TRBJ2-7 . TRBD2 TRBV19 TGTGCCAGCTCTCCGGGACTAGCGGGGGGCGAGCAGTACTTC CASSPGLAGGEQYF
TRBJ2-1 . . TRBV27 TGTGCCAGCAGTTCCCAATTCTCTAGTTTAGGTGAGCAGTTCTTC CASSSQFSSLGEQFF
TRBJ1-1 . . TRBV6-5 TGTGCCAGCAGCCGGGGGACTGAAGCTTTCTTT CASSRGTEAFF
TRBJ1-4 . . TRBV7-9 TGTGCCAGCAGCTCGTCAGGGGATGGGGAAAAACTGTTTTTT CASSSSGDGEKLFF
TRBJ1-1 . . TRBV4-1 TGCGCCAGCAGCCAAGAAGGGAGGGCTGAAGCTTTCTTT CASSQEGRAEAFF
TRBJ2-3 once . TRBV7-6 TGTGCCAGCAGCTTAGCGGCGGGGCCGACAGATACGCAGTATTTT CASSLAAGPTDTQYF
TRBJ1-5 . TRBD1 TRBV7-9 TGTGCCAGCAGCCCGGCAGGGACAGGGAATAATCAGCCCCAGCATTTT CASSPAGTGNNQPQHF
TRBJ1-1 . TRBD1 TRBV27 TGTGCCAGCAGGGATACAGGGGGCGCCGGCGGGATGGCTGAAGCTTTCTTT CASRDTGGAGGMAEAFF
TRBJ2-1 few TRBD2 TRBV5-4 TGTGCCAGCAGCTTGGGACTAGCGGGCCTAGGCTCCTACAATGAGCAGTTCTTC CASSLGLAGLGSYNEQFF
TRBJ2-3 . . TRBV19 TGTGCCAGTAGGAAGGGGGGGAGGACAGATACGCAGTATTTT CASRKGGRTDTQYF
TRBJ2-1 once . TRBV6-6 TGTGCCAGCAGTTACGGCGGGGTACTCTCCTACAATGAGCAGTTCTTC CASSYGGVLSYNEQFF
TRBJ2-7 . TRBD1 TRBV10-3 TGTGCCATCAGCCCGGGACAGGGAGCTTCCGAGCAGTACTTC CAISPGQGASEQYF
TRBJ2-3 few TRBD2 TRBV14 TGTGCCAGCAGCTCCCTCGGACTAGCGGGAACAGATACGCAGTATTTT CASSSLGLAGTDTQYF
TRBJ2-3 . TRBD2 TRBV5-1 TGCGCCAGCAGCTTCCCTAAAGCGGGGGCGGCAGATACGCAGTATTTT CASSFPKAGAADTQYF
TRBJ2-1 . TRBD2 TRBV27 TGTGCCAGCAGTTTCTCGGGACTAGCGGGTGCGCAGTTCTTC CASSFSGLAGAQFF
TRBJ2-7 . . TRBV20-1 TGCAGTGCTAGGGCCGCCGCTCGGCAGTACTTC CSARAAARQYF
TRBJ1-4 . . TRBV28 TGTGCCAGCAGTTTGCCACGGGTCGGCAATGAAAAACTGTTTTTT CASSLPRVGNEKLFF
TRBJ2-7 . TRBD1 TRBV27 TGTGCCAGCAGTCCTAGGGACAGGGGCGTCACCTACGAGCAGTACTTC CASSPRDRGVTYEQYF
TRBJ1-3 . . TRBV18 TGTGCCAGCTCACCATTCAGCTCTGGAAACACCATATATTTT CASSPFSSGNTIYF
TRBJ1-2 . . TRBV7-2 TGTGCCAGCAGAGCCGACAGTAACTATGGCTACACCTTC CASRADSNYGYTF
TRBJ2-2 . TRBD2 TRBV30 TGTGCCTGGAAAGAAGATAGGTGGACTAGCGGGAGTTGGACCGGGGAGCTGTTTTTT CAWKEDRWTSGSWTGELFF
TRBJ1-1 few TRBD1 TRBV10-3 TGTGCCATCAGTGAGTTCACGGACAGGGCTGAAGCTTTCTTT CAISEFTDRAEAFF
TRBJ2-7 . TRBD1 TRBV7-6 TGTGCCAGCAGCTCCTCGGAACAGGGGAAATCCTACGAGCAGTACTTC CASSSSEQGKSYEQYF